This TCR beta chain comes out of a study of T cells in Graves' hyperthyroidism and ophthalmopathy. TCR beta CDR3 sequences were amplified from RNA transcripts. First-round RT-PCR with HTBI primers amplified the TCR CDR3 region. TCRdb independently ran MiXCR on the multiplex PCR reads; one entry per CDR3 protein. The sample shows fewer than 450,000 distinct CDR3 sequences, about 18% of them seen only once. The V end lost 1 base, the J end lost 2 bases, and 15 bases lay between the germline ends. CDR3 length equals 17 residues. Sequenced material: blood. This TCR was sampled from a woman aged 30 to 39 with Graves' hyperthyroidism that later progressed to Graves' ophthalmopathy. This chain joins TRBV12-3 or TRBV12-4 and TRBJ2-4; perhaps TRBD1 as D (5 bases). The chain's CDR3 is CASSLVAGYSTKNIQYF. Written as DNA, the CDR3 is TGTGCCAGCAGTTTAGTGGCAGGGTATAGTACCAAAAACATTCAGTACTTC.